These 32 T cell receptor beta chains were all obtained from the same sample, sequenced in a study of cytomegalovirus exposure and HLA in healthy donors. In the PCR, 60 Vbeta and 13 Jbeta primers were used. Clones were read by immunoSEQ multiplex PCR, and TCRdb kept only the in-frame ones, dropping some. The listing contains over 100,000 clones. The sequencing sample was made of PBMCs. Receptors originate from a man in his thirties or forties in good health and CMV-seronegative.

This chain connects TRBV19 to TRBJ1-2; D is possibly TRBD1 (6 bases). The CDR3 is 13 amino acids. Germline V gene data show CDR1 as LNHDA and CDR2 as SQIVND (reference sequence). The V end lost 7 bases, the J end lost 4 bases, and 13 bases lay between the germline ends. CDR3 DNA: TGTGCCAGTACAGGGGCAGGGAGCTATGGCTACACCTTC. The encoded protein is CASTGAGSYGYTF.

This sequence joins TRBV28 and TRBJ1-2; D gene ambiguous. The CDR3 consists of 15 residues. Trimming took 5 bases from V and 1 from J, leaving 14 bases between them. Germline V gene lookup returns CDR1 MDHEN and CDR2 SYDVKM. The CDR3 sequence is CASSRALAGNYGYTF. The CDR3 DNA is TGTGCCAGCAGTCGGGCCTTGGCGGGTAACTATGGCTACACCTTC.

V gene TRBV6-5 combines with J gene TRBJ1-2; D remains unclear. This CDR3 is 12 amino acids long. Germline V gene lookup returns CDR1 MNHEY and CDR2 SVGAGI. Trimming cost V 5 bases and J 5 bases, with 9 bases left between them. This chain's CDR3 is CASSPSGYGYTF. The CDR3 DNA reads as TGTGCCAGCAGTCCCTCGGGTTATGGCTACACCTTC.

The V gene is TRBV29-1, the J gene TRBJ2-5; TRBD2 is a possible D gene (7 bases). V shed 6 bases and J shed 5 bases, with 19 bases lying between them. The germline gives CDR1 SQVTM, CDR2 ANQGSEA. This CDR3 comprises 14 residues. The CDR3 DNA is TGCAGCGTCAACGGTAGGGGAGGGGGGGAGACCCAGTACTTC. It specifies CSVNGRGGGETQYF.

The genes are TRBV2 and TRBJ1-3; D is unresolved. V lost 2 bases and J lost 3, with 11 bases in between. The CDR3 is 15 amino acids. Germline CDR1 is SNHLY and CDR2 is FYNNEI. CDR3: CASSERSDSGNTIYF. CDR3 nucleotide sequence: TGTGCCAGCAGTGAAAGATCTGATAGTGGAAACACCATATATTTT. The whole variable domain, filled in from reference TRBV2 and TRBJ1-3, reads EPEVTQTPSHQVTQMGQEVILRCVPISNHLYFYWYRQILGQKVEFLVSFYNNEISEKSEIFDDQFSVERPDGSNFTLKIRSTKLEDSAMYFCASSERSDSGNTIYFGEGSWLTVV.

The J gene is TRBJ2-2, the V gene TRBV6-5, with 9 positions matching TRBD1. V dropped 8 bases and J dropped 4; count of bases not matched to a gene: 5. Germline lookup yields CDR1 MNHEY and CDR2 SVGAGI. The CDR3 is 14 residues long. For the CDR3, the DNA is TGTGCCAGCGGGGGGGACAGGGCCACCGGGGAGCTGTTTTTT. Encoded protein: CASGGDRATGELFF.

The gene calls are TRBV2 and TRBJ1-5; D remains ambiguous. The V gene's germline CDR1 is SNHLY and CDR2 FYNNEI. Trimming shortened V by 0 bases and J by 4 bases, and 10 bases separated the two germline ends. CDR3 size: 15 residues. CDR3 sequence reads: CASSEALPGNQPQHF. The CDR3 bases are TGTGCCAGCAGTGAAGCGCTTCCCGGGAATCAGCCCCAGCATTTT.

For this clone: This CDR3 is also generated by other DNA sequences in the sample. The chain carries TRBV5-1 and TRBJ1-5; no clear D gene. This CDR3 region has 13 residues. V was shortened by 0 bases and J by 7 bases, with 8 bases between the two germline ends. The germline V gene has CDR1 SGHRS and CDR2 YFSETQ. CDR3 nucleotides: TGCGCCAGCAGCTTGGACGGTAAACAGCCCCAGCATTTT. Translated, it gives CASSLDGKQPQHF.

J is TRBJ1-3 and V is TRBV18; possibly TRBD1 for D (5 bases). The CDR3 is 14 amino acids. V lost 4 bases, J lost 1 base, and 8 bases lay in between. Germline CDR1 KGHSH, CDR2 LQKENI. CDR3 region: CASSHYRSGNTIYF. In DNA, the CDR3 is TGTGCCAGCTCACACTACAGGTCTGGAAACACCATATATTTT.

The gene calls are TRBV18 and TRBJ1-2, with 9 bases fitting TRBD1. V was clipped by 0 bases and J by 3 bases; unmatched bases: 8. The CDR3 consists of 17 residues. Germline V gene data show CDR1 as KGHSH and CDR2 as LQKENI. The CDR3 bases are TGTGCCAGCTCACCACCGGTGGGACAGGGAGCCCACTATGGCTACACCTTC. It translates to CASSPPVGQGAHYGYTF.

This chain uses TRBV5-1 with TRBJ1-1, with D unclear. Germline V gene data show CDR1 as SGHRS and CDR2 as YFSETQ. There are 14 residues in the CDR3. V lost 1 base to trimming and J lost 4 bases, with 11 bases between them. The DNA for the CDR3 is TGCGCCAGCAGCTTGCAGGTGAGCGGCACTGAAGCTTTCTTT. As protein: CASSLQVSGTEAFF.

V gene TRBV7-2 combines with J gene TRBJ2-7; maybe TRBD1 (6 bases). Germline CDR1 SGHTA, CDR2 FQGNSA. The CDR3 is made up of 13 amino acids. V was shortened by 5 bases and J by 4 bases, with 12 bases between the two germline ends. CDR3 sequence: CASSLQGRYEQYF. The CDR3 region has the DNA TGTGCCAGCAGCCTACAGGGCCGGTACGAGCAGTACTTC.

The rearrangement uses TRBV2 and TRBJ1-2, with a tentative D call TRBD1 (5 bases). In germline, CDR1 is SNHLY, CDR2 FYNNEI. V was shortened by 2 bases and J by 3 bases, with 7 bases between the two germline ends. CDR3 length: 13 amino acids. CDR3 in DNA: TGTGCCAGCAGTGAATCAGGGTACTATGGCTACACCTTC. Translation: CASSESGYYGYTF.

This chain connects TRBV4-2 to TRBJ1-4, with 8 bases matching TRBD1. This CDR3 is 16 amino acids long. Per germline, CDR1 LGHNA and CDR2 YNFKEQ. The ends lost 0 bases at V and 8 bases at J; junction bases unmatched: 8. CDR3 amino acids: CASSQESQGAGEKLFF. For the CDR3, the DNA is TGTGCCAGCAGCCAAGAGAGCCAGGGGGCAGGGGAAAAACTGTTTTTT.

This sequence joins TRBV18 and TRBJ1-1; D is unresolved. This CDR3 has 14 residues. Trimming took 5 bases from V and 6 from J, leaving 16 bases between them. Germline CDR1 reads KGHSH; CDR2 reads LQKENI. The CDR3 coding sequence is TGTGCCAGCTCATCTGAGACTTTGCGCGCTGAAGCTTTCTTT. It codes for CASSSETLRAEAFF.

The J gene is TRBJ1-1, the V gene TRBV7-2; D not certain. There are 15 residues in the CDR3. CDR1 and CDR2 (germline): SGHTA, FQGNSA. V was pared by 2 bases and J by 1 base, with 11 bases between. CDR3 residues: CASSLFGVRNTEAFF. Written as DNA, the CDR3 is TGTGCCAGCAGCTTATTCGGTGTACGGAACACTGAAGCTTTCTTT.

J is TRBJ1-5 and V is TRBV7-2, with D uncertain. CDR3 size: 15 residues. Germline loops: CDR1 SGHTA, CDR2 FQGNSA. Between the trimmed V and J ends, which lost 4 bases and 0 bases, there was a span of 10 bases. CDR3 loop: CASSSDGDSNQPQHF. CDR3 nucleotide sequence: TGTGCCAGCAGCTCAGACGGGGATAGCAATCAGCCCCAGCATTTT.

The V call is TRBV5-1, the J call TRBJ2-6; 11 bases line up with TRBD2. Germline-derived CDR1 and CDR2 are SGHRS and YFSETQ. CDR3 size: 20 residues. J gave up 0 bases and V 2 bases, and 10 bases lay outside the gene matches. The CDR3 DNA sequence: TGCGCCAGCAGCTTAAGTAGCGGGGGGGCCTCCCGCTCTGGGGCCAACGTCCTGACTTTC. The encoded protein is CASSLSSGGASRSGANVLTF.

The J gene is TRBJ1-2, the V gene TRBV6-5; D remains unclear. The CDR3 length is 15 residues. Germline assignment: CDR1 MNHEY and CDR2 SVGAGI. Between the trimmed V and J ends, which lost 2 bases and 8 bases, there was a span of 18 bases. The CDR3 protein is CASSYAGLSGGGYTF. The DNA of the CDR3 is TGTGCCAGCAGTTACGCCGGACTCTCCGGAGGAGGCTACACCTTC.

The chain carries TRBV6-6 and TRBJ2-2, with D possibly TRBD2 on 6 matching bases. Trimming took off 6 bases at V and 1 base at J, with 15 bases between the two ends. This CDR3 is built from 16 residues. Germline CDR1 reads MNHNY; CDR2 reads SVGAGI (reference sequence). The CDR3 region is CASRRRGRVNTGELFF. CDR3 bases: TGTGCCAGCAGACGGAGGGGCAGGGTGAACACCGGGGAGCTGTTTTTT.

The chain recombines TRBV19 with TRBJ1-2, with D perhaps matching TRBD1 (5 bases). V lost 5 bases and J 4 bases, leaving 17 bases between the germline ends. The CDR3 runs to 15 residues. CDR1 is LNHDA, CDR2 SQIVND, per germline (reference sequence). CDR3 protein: CASSPRQTSSYGYTF. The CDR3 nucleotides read TGTGCCAGTAGTCCAAGACAGACTAGTAGCTATGGCTACACCTTC.

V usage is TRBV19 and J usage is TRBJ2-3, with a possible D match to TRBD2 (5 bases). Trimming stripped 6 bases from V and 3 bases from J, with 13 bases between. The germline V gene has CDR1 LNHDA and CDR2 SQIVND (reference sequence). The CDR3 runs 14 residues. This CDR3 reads CASRREGLTDTQYF. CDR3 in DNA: TGTGCCAGTAGACGGGAAGGTCTGACAGATACGCAGTATTTT.

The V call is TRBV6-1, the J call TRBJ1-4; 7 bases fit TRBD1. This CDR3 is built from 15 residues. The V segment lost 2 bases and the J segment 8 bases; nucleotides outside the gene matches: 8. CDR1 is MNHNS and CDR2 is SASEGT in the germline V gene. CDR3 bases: TGTGCCAGCAGTGAACGTGGGACAGTCCGCGAAAAACTGTTTTTT. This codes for CASSERGTVREKLFF.

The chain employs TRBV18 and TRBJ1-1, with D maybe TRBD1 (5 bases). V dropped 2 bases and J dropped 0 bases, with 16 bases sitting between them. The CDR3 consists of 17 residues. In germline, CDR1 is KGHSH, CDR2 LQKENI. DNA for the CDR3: TGTGCCAGCTCACCATTAGGGGTCGGACGGATGAACACTGAAGCTTTCTTT. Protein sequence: CASSPLGVGRMNTEAFF.

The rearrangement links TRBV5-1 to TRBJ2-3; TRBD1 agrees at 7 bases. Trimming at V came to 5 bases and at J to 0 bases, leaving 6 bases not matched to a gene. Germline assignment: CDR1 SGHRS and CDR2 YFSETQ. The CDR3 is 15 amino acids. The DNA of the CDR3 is TGCGCCAGCAGGACAGGGTCATCGAGCACAGATACGCAGTATTTT. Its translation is CASRTGSSSTDTQYF.

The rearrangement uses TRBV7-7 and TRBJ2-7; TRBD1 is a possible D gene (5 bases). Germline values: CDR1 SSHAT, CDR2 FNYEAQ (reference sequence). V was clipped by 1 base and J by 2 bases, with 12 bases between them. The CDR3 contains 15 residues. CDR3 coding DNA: TGTGCCAGCAGCTTAGGGTCAGGGTTGACCTACGAGCAGTACTTC. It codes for CASSLGSGLTYEQYF.

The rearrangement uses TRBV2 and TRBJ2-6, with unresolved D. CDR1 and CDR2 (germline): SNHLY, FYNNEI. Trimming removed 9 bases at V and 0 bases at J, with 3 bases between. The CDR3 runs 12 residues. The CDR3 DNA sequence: TGTGCCAGGGCCTCTGGGGCCAACGTCCTGACTTTC. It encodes CARASGANVLTF.

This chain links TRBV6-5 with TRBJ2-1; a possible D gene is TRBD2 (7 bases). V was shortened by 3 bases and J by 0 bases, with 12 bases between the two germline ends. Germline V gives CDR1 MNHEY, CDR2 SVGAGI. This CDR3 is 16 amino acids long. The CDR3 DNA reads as TGTGCCAGCAGTTATAGGGGGGGTATCTCCTACAATGAGCAGTTCTTC. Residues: CASSYRGGISYNEQFF.

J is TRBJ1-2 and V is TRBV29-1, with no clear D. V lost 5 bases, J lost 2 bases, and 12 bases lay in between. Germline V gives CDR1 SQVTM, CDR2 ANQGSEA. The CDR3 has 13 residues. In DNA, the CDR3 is TGCAGCGTTCGCCGGACGGGGAACTATGGCTACACCTTC. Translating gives CSVRRTGNYGYTF.

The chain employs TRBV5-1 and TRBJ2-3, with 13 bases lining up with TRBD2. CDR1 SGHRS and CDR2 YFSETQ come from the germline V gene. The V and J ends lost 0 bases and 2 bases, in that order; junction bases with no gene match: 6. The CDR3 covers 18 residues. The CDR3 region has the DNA TGCGCCAGCAGCTTGGTGGGACTAGCGGGGCCCCTCACAGATACGCAGTATTTT. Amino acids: CASSLVGLAGPLTDTQYF. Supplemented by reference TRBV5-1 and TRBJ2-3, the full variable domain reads KAGVTQTPRYLIKTRGQQVTLSCSPISGHRSVSWYQQTPGQGLQFLFEYFSETQRNKGNFPGRFSGRQFSNSRSEMNVSTLELGDSALYLCASSLVGLAGPLTDTQYFGPGTRLTVL.

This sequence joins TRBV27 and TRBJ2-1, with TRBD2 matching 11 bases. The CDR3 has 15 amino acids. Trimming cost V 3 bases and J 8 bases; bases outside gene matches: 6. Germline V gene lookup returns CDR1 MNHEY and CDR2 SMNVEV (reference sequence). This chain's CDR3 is CASSLGLAAVDEQFF. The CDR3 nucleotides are TGTGCCAGCAGTTTGGGACTAGCGGCCGTGGATGAGCAGTTCTTC.

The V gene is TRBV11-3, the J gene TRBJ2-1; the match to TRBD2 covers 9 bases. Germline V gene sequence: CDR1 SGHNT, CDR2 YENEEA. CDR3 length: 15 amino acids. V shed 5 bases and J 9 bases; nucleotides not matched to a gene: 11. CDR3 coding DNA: TGTGCCAGCAGCCCGTCGGGCGGGGGGGCTGGTGAGCAGTTCTTC. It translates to CASSPSGGGAGEQFF.